Given below is one T cell receptor (beta chain) in context. This sample includes further DNA sequences coding for the same CDR3. These data belong to a study of blood T cell repertoires in COVID-19. Clones were sequenced by immunoSEQ multiplex PCR, and TCRdb holds only the in-frame ones, with some missing. Here the sample spans approximately 40,000 clones, approximately 90% being singletons. This CDR3 is built from 14 residues. The V and J ends lost 2 bases and 5 bases, in that order; junction bases with no gene match: 2. Germline loops: CDR1 KGHSH, CDR2 LQKENI. Followed over time, Seattle patients had been enrolled while infection was active.

The rearrangement uses TRBV18 and TRBJ2-5; 10 nucleotides agree with TRBD1. Sequencing used peripheral blood. The TCR sequence derives from a man aged 55 to 69 with COVID-19, enrolled during active disease. Here the CDR3 DNA reads TGTGCCAGCTCACCAGGGACAGGGGACGAGACCCAGTACTTC. Its protein is CASSPGTGDETQYF.